This TCR beta chain is drawn from a study of PD-1 blockade in classical Hodgkin lymphoma. The study, taken as a whole, reports: CD8+ TCR diversity did not rise significantly by C4D1, unlike CD4+.

Using immunoSEQ multiplex PCR, the repertoire was profiled, and TCRdb retains in-frame clones only, with some absent. The sample lists approximately 50,000 clones, more than 75% occurring once. Every single patient, without exception, relapsed after autologous stem cell transplantation, and brentuximab vedotin exposure varied. On this clone: As yet, its antigen is unknown.

Sample: peripheral blood mononuclear cells (PBMCs), taken before the second cycle of nivolumab. The TCR originated in a human donor with classical Hodgkin lymphoma.

Written as DNA, the CDR3 is TGTGCCAGCAGCTTACGGAGGCGACAGGGTCTAACTGAAGCTTTCTTT. Translating gives CASSLRRRQGLTEAFF. The chain uses TRBV7-4 and TRBJ1-1; 7 bases line up with TRBD1. Losses at the gene ends were 2 bases for V and 5 bases for J; bases not matched to a gene: 11. Germline V gene sequence: CDR1 SGHVT, CDR2 SQSDAQ. This CDR3 region has 16 residues. The full variable domain, completed using reference TRBV7-4 and TRBJ1-1, is GAGVSQSPRYKVAKRGRDVALRCDSISGHVTLYWYRQTLGQGSEVLTYSQSDAQRDKSGRPSGRFSAERPERSVSTLKIQRTEQGDSAVYLCASSLRRRQGLTEAFFGQGTRLTVV.